The present TCR beta chain was sequenced within a study of neoadjuvant nivolumab and ipilimumab in lung cancer. Study conclusions and caveats: Pretherapy blood TCR richness correlated positively with resected tumor richness.

This clone was counted a few times. What it binds is unknown. Repertoires were generated with immunoSEQ multiplex PCR, while TCRdb's copy carries only in-frame clones and drops some. This table holds 40,000 or so clones, 80% to 90% found once. The germline CDR1 and CDR2 sequences are MNHNS and SASEGT. The CDR3 is made up of 15 amino acids. Germline trimming cut 8 bases from V and 1 base from J; bases unmatched to any gene: 8. V is TRBV6-1 and J is TRBJ2-5; 9 bases line up with TRBD2. The source material was peripheral blood, sampled before neoadjuvant nivolumab, alone or with ipilimumab. The clonotype was recovered from an adult with non-small cell lung cancer. The CDR3 coding sequence is TGTGCCAGCGGCGGGCGGGAGGGCTCCCAAGAGACCCAGTACTTC. Protein product: CASGGREGSQETQYF.